This T cell receptor beta chain was captured by sequencing in a study of blood T cell repertoires in COVID-19. The overall study: Italy, Spain and the United States were the sources of the convalescent and acute COVID-19 samples.

The CDR3 loop spans 14 amino acids. Trimming removed 0 bases at V and 7 bases at J, with 9 bases between. Germline V lookup: CDR1 KGHSH, CDR2 LQKENI. Produced via immunoSEQ multiplex PCR; TCRdb's table is partial and in-frame only. The profile covers roughly 170,000 clones, with about 83% appearing a single time and approximately 7.7% taken by the ten largest. The TCR was taken from a man between 35 and 55 years old who had recovered from COVID-19. The specimen sequenced was peripheral blood. The genes are TRBV18 and TRBJ2-2; D possibly corresponds to TRBD1 (6 bases). CDR3 loop: CASSPPTGGGELFF. For the CDR3, the DNA is TGTGCCAGCTCACCACCGACAGGCGGCGGGGAGCTGTTTTTT.